These 24 T cell receptor beta chains share one sample of origin, sequenced in a study of PD-1 blockade in classical Hodgkin lymphoma. Here immunoSEQ multiplex PCR was the method, and the copy in TCRdb shows in-frame clones only, minus some. Here the sample spans about 20,000 clones, over 70% being singletons. Relapses following autologous stem cell transplantation were seen in all patients, with brentuximab vedotin exposure varying. The specimen was peripheral blood mononuclear cells (PBMCs), collected before the second cycle of nivolumab. The receptors stem from a human donor with classical Hodgkin lymphoma.

The chain uses TRBV19 and TRBJ2-3, with D tentatively TRBD2 (5 bases). The germline CDR1 and CDR2 sequences are LNHDA and SQIVND (reference sequence). Trimming took 4 bases from V and 11 from J, leaving 16 bases between them. The CDR3 is made up of 13 amino acids. The CDR3 protein is CASSTDKPGRQYF. For the CDR3, the DNA is TGTGCCAGTAGTACCGATAAACCGGGAAGGCAGTATTTT.

The chain links TRBV6-1 to TRBJ1-5; the D is unclear. The CDR3 runs to 15 residues. Trimming removed 5 bases from V and 1 base from J, with 12 bases in between. The germline CDR1 and CDR2 sequences are MNHNS and SASEGT. The CDR3 here is CASSLAVSSNQPQHF. The DNA for the CDR3 is TGTGCCAGCAGTCTAGCGGTATCGAGCAATCAGCCCCAGCATTTT.

This chain joins TRBV5-8 and TRBJ1-6; tentatively, D is TRBD1 (5 bases). Germline V CDR1 and CDR2: SGHTS, YDEGEE. This CDR3 has 15 residues. The V end lost 5 bases, the J end lost 0 bases, and 9 bases lay between the germline ends. In DNA, the CDR3 is TGTGCCAGCAGTTCGGGGGGCTCCTATAATTCACCCCTCCACTTT. Protein product: CASSSGGSYNSPLHF.

This sequence joins TRBV5-4 and TRBJ1-2, with 8 bases lining up with TRBD1. V lost 4 bases, J lost 6 bases, and 8 bases stayed unmatched. The CDR3 is 14 residues long. Germline CDR1 reads SGHNT; CDR2 reads YYREEE (reference sequence). CDR3 amino acids: CASSRGQGVDGYTF. CDR3 DNA: TGTGCCAGCAGCCGCGGACAGGGAGTGGATGGCTACACCTTC.

This clone was seen only a few times. The DNA of the CDR3 is TGTGCCAGCAGCTTCCGGGGGGGCGGAGAGACCCAGTACTTC. It is translated as CASSFRGGGETQYF. The V gene is TRBV7-8, the J gene TRBJ2-5; 8 bases match TRBD2. The CDR3 contains 14 residues. Trimming cost V 3 bases and J 4 bases; bases outside gene matches: 4. The germline gives CDR1 SGHVS, CDR2 FQNEAQ.

This clone has only one observation. Other DNA sequences in this specimen translate into the identical CDR3. This chain links TRBV6-5 with TRBJ2-2; either TRBD1 or TRBD2 may fit D (6 bases each). The CDR3 loop spans 14 amino acids. Germline CDR1 is MNHEY and CDR2 is SVGAGI. Trimming removed 2 bases at V and 4 bases at J, with 8 bases between. Here the CDR3 reads CASSYEGGTGELFF. Here the CDR3 DNA reads TGTGCCAGCAGTTACGAGGGGGGCACCGGGGAGCTGTTTTTT.

The chain employs TRBV5-8 and TRBJ2-7, with 7 bases that match TRBD1. The germline V gene encodes CDR1 SGHTS and CDR2 YDEGEE. The V gene end was trimmed by 3 bases and the J gene end by 2 bases; junction bases not matched to a gene: 8. The CDR3 runs to 15 residues. The CDR3 loop is CASSSPGQGAYEQYF. The CDR3 DNA follows: TGTGCCAGCAGCTCTCCGGGGCAGGGGGCCTACGAGCAGTACTTC.

The chain joins TRBV7-9 to TRBJ1-2; D is ambiguous. There are 12 residues in the CDR3. Germline CDR1 is SEHNR and CDR2 is FQNEAQ (reference sequence). V was shortened by 5 bases and J by 8 bases, with 12 bases between the two germline ends. Written as DNA, the CDR3 is TGTGCCAGCAGCCTGAGCCCTGACGGCTACACCTTC. Protein sequence: CASSLSPDGYTF.

This clone was detected a few times. This chain uses TRBV4-1 with TRBJ1-2; TRBD1 is a possible D gene (6 bases). The length of the CDR3 is 17 residues. CDR1 and CDR2 (germline): MGHRA, YSYEKL. The V end was cut by 0 bases, the J end by 3 bases, with 17 bases between. The CDR3 here is CASSQDSNKQGYYGYTF. The CDR3 DNA is TGCGCCAGCAGCCAAGACTCGAACAAACAGGGCTACTATGGCTACACCTTC.

The gene calls are TRBV18 and TRBJ2-7; weak D call: TRBD1 (5 bases). The CDR3 runs 17 residues. CDR1 and CDR2 from the germline V gene are KGHSH and LQKENI. Trimming removed 6 bases from V and 3 bases from J, with 24 bases in between. Here the CDR3 reads CASSKVARVLPFYEQYF. The CDR3 DNA is TGTGCCAGCTCGAAAGTGGCCAGGGTTCTTCCCTTCTACGAGCAGTACTTC.

This rearrangement joins TRBV5-1 to TRBJ1-1, with D possibly being TRBD1 (6 bases). The CDR3 runs to 14 residues. Germline CDR1 and CDR2: SGHRS and YFSETQ. V was cut by 0 bases and J by 4 bases, with 10 bases left in between. In DNA form, the CDR3 reads TGCGCCAGCAGCTTGGCCGGACAGTCCACTGAAGCTTTCTTT. It yields the protein CASSLAGQSTEAFF.

The rearrangement joins TRBV14 to TRBJ1-6; D is perhaps TRBD1 (5 bases). V was pared by 4 bases and J by 5 bases, with 12 bases between. Germline V lookup: CDR1 SGHDN, CDR2 FVKESK. This CDR3 region has 15 residues. The CDR3 bases are TGTGCCAGCAGCCGGGACGGACCGAATAATTCACCCCTCCACTTT. Residues: CASSRDGPNNSPLHF.

This clone occurred a few times. V gene TRBV29-1 combines with J gene TRBJ2-1, with TRBD1 matching 7 bases. Germline trimming cut 7 bases from V and 8 bases from J; bases unmatched to any gene: 8. Per the germline V gene, CDR1 is SQVTM and CDR2 is ANQGSEA. The CDR3 totals 12 residues. DNA for the CDR3: TGCAGCGCCTTGACAGGGCATGATGAGCAGTTCTTC. This encodes CSALTGHDEQFF.

The rearrangement uses TRBV5-1 and TRBJ2-7, with unresolved D. Trimming pared 0 bases from V and 2 bases from J, leaving 6 bases between. Germline CDR1 reads SGHRS; CDR2 reads YFSETQ. This CDR3 is built from 13 residues. The CDR3 loop reads CASSLGLTYEQYF. The CDR3 bases are TGCGCCAGCAGCTTGGGGCTCACCTACGAGCAGTACTTC.

The DNA for the CDR3 is TGTGCCAGCAGCTTATACCGGGACAGGGGCTCTGAAGCTTTCTTT. This encodes CASSLYRDRGSEAFF. V and J are TRBV7-9 and TRBJ1-1; 10 nucleotides agree with TRBD1. The germline gives CDR1 SEHNR, CDR2 FQNEAQ (reference sequence). The CDR3 is 15 amino acids. V shed 2 bases, J shed 6 bases, and the junction held 6 bases outside the gene matches. Complete variable domain (other parts from reference TRBV7-9 and TRBJ1-1): DTGVSQNPRHKITKRGQNVTFRCDPISEHNRLYWYRQTLGQGPEFLTYFQNEAQLEKSRLLSDRFSAERPKGSFSTLEIQRTEQGDSAMYLCASSLYRDRGSEAFFGQGTRLTVV.

This clone was counted a few times. V is TRBV30 and J is TRBJ2-5; D not certain. The germline V gene encodes CDR1 GTSNPN and CDR2 SVGIG (reference sequence). The CDR3 spans 15 residues. V dropped 0 bases and J dropped 0 bases, with 11 bases sitting between them. CDR3 nucleotides: TGTGCCTGGAGTGTCCTCCGCGGCTACCAAGAGACCCAGTACTTC. This translates into CAWSVLRGYQETQYF.

This sequence joins TRBV5-8 and TRBJ1-5; maybe TRBD1 (5 bases). Deletions cut 4 bases from V and 2 bases from J, with 13 bases between. The CDR3 spans 15 residues. CDR1 is SGHTS, CDR2 YDEGEE, per germline. The CDR3, as DNA: TGTGCCAGCAGCCGGCGGGGGTTCGGCAATCAGCCCCAGCATTTT. Translated: CASSRRGFGNQPQHF.

The rearrangement links TRBV6-5 to TRBJ1-2, with D possibly TRBD1 on 6 matching bases. Per the germline V gene, CDR1 is MNHEY and CDR2 is SVGAGI. The length of the CDR3 is 14 residues. Deletions cut 7 bases from V and 7 bases from J, with 19 bases between. CDR3: CASINSGGPTGYTF. The CDR3 DNA reads as TGTGCCAGCATCAACTCCGGGGGGCCCACTGGCTACACCTTC.

The chain joins TRBV7-9 to TRBJ1-1; no reliable D call. The length of the CDR3 is 12 residues. CDR1 and CDR2 (germline): SEHNR, FQNEAQ (reference sequence). Trimming took off 4 bases at V and 6 bases at J, with 9 bases between the two ends. In nucleotides, the CDR3 is TGTGCCAGCAGCTCCCTTAATGCTGAAGCTTTCTTT. Its protein is CASSSLNAEAFF. Complete variable domain (other parts from reference TRBV7-9 and TRBJ1-1): DTGVSQNPRHKITKRGQNVTFRCDPISEHNRLYWYRQTLGQGPEFLTYFQNEAQLEKSRLLSDRFSAERPKGSFSTLEIQRTEQGDSAMYLCASSSLNAEAFFGQGTRLTVV.

This CDR3 is CASSSRDRGYTGELFF. CDR3 in DNA: TGTGCCAGCAGCTCCCGGGACAGGGGGTACACCGGGGAGCTGTTTTTT. The chain joins TRBV5-8 to TRBJ2-2; 11 bases agree with TRBD1. The CDR3 has 16 amino acids. V trimming: 3 bases; J trimming: 3 bases; junction bases outside the gene matches: 4. Germline loops: CDR1 SGHTS, CDR2 YDEGEE.

V and J are TRBV7-2 and TRBJ2-5; TRBD2 agrees at 8 bases. Germline V gives CDR1 SGHTA, CDR2 FQGNSA. V trimming: 4 bases; J trimming: 5 bases; junction bases outside the gene matches: 12. The CDR3 covers 16 residues. This CDR3 is CASSSGGNRVGETQYF. As DNA, the CDR3 is TGTGCCAGCAGCTCGGGAGGGAACAGGGTGGGTGAGACCCAGTACTTC. Full variable domain (missing parts from reference TRBV7-2 and TRBJ2-5): GAGVSQSPSNKVTEKGKDVELRCDPISGHTALYWYRQSLGQGLEFLIYFQGNSAPDKSGLPSDRFSAERTGGSVSTLTIQRTQQEDSAVYLCASSSGGNRVGETQYFGPGTRLLVL.

The chain employs TRBV18 and TRBJ2-2; a weak D match, TRBD1 (5 bases). With 0 bases removed from V and 5 bases from J, the gap between germline ends came to 10 bases. The germline V gene encodes CDR1 KGHSH and CDR2 LQKENI. The CDR3 length is 15 residues. The CDR3 nucleotides read TGTGCCAGCTCACCACCCGACAGTTATACCGGGGAGCTGTTTTTT. This codes for CASSPPDSYTGELFF.

Only a few counts were recorded for this clone. The V call is TRBV19, the J call TRBJ2-7; D gene uncertain. V was trimmed by 8 bases and J by 1 base, leaving 12 bases between them. The CDR3 totals 13 residues. Germline assignment: CDR1 LNHDA and CDR2 SQIVND (reference sequence). The CDR3 protein is CASSRQDSYEQYF. The DNA for the CDR3 is TGTGCCAGTTCGAGGCAGGATTCCTACGAGCAGTACTTC.

V is TRBV4-1 and J is TRBJ2-7, with TRBD2 matching 12 bases. The CDR3 length is 16 residues. Germline V gene sequence: CDR1 MGHRA, CDR2 YSYEKL. V lost 5 bases, J lost 4 bases, and 9 bases stayed unmatched. CDR3 nucleotide sequence: TGCGCCAGCAGCACGCTAGCGGGAGGGCCTGTGTACGAGCAGTACTTC. It translates to CASSTLAGGPVYEQYF.